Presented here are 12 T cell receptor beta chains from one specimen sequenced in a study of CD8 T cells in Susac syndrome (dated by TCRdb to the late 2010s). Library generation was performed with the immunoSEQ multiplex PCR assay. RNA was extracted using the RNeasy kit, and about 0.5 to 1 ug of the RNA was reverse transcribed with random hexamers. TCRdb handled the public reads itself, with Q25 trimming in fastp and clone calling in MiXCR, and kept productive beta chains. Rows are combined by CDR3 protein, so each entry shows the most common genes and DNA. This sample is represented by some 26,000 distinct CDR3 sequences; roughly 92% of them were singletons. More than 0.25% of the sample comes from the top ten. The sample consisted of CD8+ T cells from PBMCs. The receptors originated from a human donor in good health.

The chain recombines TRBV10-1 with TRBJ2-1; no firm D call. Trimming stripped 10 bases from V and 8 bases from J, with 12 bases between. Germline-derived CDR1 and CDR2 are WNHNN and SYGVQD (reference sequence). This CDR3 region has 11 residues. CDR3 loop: CANSQTYEQFF. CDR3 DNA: TGCGCCAACAGCCAGACATATGAGCAGTTCTTC.

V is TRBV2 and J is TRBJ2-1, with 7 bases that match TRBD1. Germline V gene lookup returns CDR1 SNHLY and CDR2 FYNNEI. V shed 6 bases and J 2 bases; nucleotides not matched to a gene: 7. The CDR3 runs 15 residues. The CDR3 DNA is TGTGCCAGCAGCCCTCGACAGGGCCCCTACAATGAGCAGTTCTTC. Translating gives CASSPRQGPYNEQFF.

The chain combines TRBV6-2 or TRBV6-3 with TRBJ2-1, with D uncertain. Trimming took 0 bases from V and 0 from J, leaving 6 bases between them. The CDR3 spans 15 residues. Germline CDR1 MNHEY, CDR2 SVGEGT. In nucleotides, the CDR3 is TGTGCCAGCAGTTACTCTGGGCACTCCTACAATGAGCAGTTCTTC. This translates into CASSYSGHSYNEQFF.

Written as DNA, the CDR3 is TGCAGCGTTACCGACAGGGGTTGGTCCCAGTACTTC. As protein: CSVTDRGWSQYF. The chain uses TRBV29-1 and TRBJ2-5; 8 bases are shared with TRBD1. Germline values: CDR1 SQVTM, CDR2 ANQGSEA. The CDR3 has 12 amino acids. Trimming removed 5 bases from V and 9 bases from J; junction bases left unmatched: 8.

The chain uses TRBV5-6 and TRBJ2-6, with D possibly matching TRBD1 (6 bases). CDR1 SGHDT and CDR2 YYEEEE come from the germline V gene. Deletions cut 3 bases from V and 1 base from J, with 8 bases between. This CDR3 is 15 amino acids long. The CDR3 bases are TGTGCCAGCAGCTCCACAGGGTCTGGGGCCAACGTCCTGACTTTC. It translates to CASSSTGSGANVLTF.

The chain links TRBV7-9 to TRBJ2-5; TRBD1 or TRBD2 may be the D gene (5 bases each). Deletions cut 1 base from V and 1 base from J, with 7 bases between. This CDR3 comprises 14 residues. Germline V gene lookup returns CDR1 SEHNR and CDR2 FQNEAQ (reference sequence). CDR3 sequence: CASSLVGAQETQYF. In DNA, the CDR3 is TGTGCCAGCAGCTTAGTCGGGGCCCAAGAGACCCAGTACTTC.

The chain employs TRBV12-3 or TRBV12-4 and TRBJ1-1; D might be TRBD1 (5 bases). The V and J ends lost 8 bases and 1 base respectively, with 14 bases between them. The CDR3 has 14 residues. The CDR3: CASGFQGGNTEAFF. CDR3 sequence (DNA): TGTGCCAGCGGGTTTCAGGGCGGGAACACTGAAGCTTTCTTT.

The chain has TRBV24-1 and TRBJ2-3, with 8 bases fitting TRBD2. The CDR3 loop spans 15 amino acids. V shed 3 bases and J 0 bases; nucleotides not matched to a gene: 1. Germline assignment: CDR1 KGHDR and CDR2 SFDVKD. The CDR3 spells CATSDPGGSTDTQYF. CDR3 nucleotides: TGTGCCACCAGTGATCCGGGGGGGAGCACAGATACGCAGTATTTT.

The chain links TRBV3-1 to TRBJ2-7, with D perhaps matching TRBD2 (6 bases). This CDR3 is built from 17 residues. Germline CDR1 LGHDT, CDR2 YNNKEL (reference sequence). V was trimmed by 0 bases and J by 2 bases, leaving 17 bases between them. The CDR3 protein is CASSQDRRSRGTYEQYF. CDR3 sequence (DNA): TGTGCCAGCAGCCAAGATCGTAGGTCCCGGGGGACCTACGAGCAGTACTTC.

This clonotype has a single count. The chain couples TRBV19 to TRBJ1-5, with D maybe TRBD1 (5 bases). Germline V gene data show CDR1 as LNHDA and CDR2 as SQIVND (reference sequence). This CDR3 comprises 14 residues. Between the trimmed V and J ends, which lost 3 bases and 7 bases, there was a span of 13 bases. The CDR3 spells CASSMRQGRQPQHF. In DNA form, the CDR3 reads TGTGCCAGTAGTATGAGGCAGGGCAGACAGCCCCAGCATTTT.

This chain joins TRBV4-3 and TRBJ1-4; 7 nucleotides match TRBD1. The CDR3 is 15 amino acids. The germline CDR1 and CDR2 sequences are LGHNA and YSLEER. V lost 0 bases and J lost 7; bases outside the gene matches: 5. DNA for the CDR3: TGCGCCAGCAGCCAAGATACAGGACAGGTTGAAAAACTGTTTTTT. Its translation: CASSQDTGQVEKLFF.

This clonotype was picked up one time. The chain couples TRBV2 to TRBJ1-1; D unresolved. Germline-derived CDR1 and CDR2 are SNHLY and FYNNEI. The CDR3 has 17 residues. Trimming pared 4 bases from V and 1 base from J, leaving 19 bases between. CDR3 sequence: CASSVPRTSVRNTEAFF. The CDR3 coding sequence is TGTGCCAGCAGTGTCCCCAGAACTTCAGTGAGGAACACTGAAGCTTTCTTT.